This passage covers 12 T cell receptor beta chains from one sample sequenced in a study of shared clonotypes between healthy human individuals. TCRdb's table, derived via immunoSEQ multiplex PCR, lists solely in-frame clones and lacks some. The sample includes 450,000 or so clones, about 74% seen only once; the top ten take more than 10%. Material for sequencing was PBMCs. The receptors come from a woman in her 40s in good health. Some clones in this sample may be carry-over from other donors' samples.

This CDR3 reads CASSMLAGDNEQFF. CDR3 nucleotides: TGTGCCAGTAGTATGCTAGCGGGAGACAATGAGCAGTTCTTC. V and J are TRBV19 and TRBJ2-1; 10 bases are shared with TRBD2. After removal of 3 bases from V and 5 bases from J, the junction contained 1 base not matched to a gene. The CDR3 is made up of 14 amino acids. Germline V gene lookup returns CDR1 LNHDA and CDR2 SQIVND (reference sequence).

This clone was counted only a few times. The gene calls are TRBV4-3 and TRBJ2-7; TRBD1 matches 9 bases. V was pared by 0 bases and J by 7 bases, with 13 bases of the junction left unmatched. CDR3 length equals 17 residues. Germline V gene sequence: CDR1 LGHNA, CDR2 YSLEER. The CDR3 here is CASSQDPPGGQGEEQYF. In DNA, the CDR3 is TGCGCCAGCAGCCAAGATCCCCCCGGGGGACAGGGTGAAGAGCAGTACTTC.

A remark on this clone: One end of the junction does not line up with germline, which may come from a read error. The rearrangement joins TRBV7-3 to TRBJ2-1, with D perhaps TRBD2 (5 bases). Germline loops: CDR1 SGHTA, CDR2 FQGTGA. The CDR3 has 13 amino acids. This chain's CDR3 is CASSLEGYNGQFF. DNA of the CDR3: TGTGCCAGCAGCTTAGAGGGTTACAATGGGCAGTTCTTC.

The rearrangement links TRBV7-7 to TRBJ2-2; no clear D gene. The CDR3 loop spans 13 amino acids. Looked up from germline, CDR1 is SSHAT and CDR2 is FNYEAQ (reference sequence). The CDR3 nucleotides are TGTGCTATCTGGGCCAGCAAGTCCGGGGAGCTGTTTTTT. Residues: CAIWASKSGELFF. Drawing the rest from reference TRBV7-7 and TRBJ2-2, the complete variable domain is GAGVSQSPRYKVTKRGQDVTLRCDPISSHATLYWYQQALGQGPEFLTYFNYEAQPDKSGLPSDRFSAERPEGSISTLTIQRTEQRDSAMYRCAIWASKSGELFFGEGSRLTVL.

This clone has only a few counts. The rearrangement joins TRBV28 to TRBJ2-7; D ambiguous. This CDR3 has 14 residues. Germline V gene data show CDR1 as MDHEN and CDR2 as SYDVKM. Trimming removed 2 bases at V and 1 base at J, with 9 bases between. CDR3: CASSLVGQSYEQYF. For the CDR3, the DNA is TGTGCCAGCAGTTTAGTGGGCCAATCCTACGAGCAGTACTTC. Drawing the rest from reference TRBV28 and TRBJ2-7, the complete variable domain is DVKVTQSSRYLVKRTGEKVFLECVQDMDHENMFWYRQDPGLGLRLIYFSYDVKMKEKGDIPEGYSVSREKKERFSLILESASTNQTSMYLCASSLVGQSYEQYFGPGTRLTVT.

Of note for this clone: At the DNA level, this CDR3 is encoded by other sequences in the same sample as well. The chain uses TRBV10-1 and TRBJ2-5, with a tentative D call TRBD1 (5 bases). The DNA end favors TRBJ2-7, so the J call may be wrong. In germline, CDR1 is WNHNN, CDR2 SYGVQD (reference sequence). This CDR3 has 13 amino acids. CDR3 loop: CASSGQPSYEQYF. CDR3 DNA: TGCGCCAGCAGTGGACAGCCGTCCTACGAGCAGTACTTC.

The rearrangement joins TRBV5-6 to TRBJ1-2, with D perhaps matching TRBD1 (5 bases). This CDR3 has 12 amino acids. Between the trimmed V and J ends, which lost 7 bases and 5 bases, there was a span of 12 bases. Germline assignment: CDR1 SGHDT and CDR2 YYEEEE. The CDR3 nucleotides are TGTGCCAGCGGGAGTAAGGGGTATGGCTACACCTTC. Residues: CASGSKGYGYTF.

The V call is TRBV30, the J call TRBJ2-6; unclear D gene. Per germline, CDR1 GTSNPN and CDR2 SVGIG (reference sequence). This CDR3 is built from 17 residues. V lost 1 base and J 0 bases, leaving 13 bases between the germline ends. The CDR3 reads CAWSGAGPFSGANVLTF. The CDR3 DNA follows: TGTGCCTGGAGTGGTGCAGGACCTTTCTCTGGGGCCAACGTCCTGACTTTC.

This chain uses TRBV19 with TRBJ1-4; tentative D call: TRBD1 (6 bases). The CDR3 contains 15 residues. Germline lookup yields CDR1 LNHDA and CDR2 SQIVND (reference sequence). Trimming removed 4 bases from V and 8 bases from J, with 17 bases in between. The CDR3: CASSTRGRTAEKLFF. The CDR3, as DNA: TGTGCCAGTAGTACCCGAGGTAGGACAGCAGAAAAACTGTTTTTT.

This sequence joins TRBV7-8 and TRBJ1-1; D is undetermined. V was cut by 1 base and J by 1 base, with 7 bases left in between. The CDR3 totals 14 residues. CDR1 and CDR2 (germline): SGHVS, FQNEAQ. The CDR3 DNA follows: TGTGCCAGCAGCTTAGACGTGGGGAACACTGAAGCTTTCTTT. Its translation is CASSLDVGNTEAFF.

The gene calls are TRBV18 and TRBJ1-4; tentatively, D is TRBD1 (5 bases). Germline CDR1 reads KGHSH; CDR2 reads LQKENI. With 5 bases removed from V and 6 bases from J, the gap between germline ends came to 19 bases. This CDR3 is built from 16 residues. The CDR3 loop reads CASSSGRANFDEKLFF. DNA of the CDR3: TGTGCCAGCTCATCCGGCAGGGCTAATTTCGATGAAAAACTGTTTTTT.

A word on this clone: A far larger clone differs by one base, so this is likely a read error. This chain links TRBV2 with TRBJ1-3, with 7 bases that match TRBD1. Germline CDR1 reads SNHLY; CDR2 reads FYNNEI. The CDR3 runs to 15 residues. The CDR3 nucleotides read TGTGCCGGCAGTGAATCGACAGGGTACGGAAACACCATATATTTT. It codes for CAGSESTGYGNTIYF.